These 20 T cell receptor beta chains originate from one sample sequenced in a study of T-cell reconstitution after alpha-beta-depleted transplantation in children. Preparing the TCRbeta library involved the use of unique molecular identifiers. TCRdb reanalysed the PCR reads using MiXCR and keeps one entry per CDR3 protein. There are just over 950,000 distinct CDR3 sequences in the sample; about 29% occur only once, and more than 25% lies in the top ten. The sequenced sample was PBMCs, mostly from graft donor cells, obtained 360 days after TCRalphabeta/CD19-depleted stem cell transplant. The receptors originated from a boy less than two years old who had a stem cell transplant for SCID, so the T cells may come from the graft donor.

The chain links TRBV3-1 to TRBJ1-2, with unresolved D. The CDR3 is 15 amino acids. V lost 5 bases, J lost 0 bases, and 13 bases lay in between. Germline V gene sequence: CDR1 LGHDT, CDR2 YNNKEL (reference sequence). The CDR3: CASSKRPGPNYGYTF. The CDR3 DNA is TGTGCCAGCAGCAAACGGCCAGGACCTAACTATGGCTACACCTTC.

This clonotype has only a few counts. The V call is TRBV15, the J call TRBJ2-3; no definite D call. CDR1 is LNHNV, CDR2 YYDKDF, per germline (reference sequence). The V end lost 3 bases, the J end lost 7 bases, and 5 bases lay between the germline ends. The CDR3 has 11 residues. The CDR3 coding sequence is TGTGCCACCAGCAGCTTCCATACGCAGTATTTT. Translated: CATSSFHTQYF.

The chain recombines TRBV3-1 with TRBJ2-4; D is possibly TRBD1 or TRBD2 (5 bases each). This CDR3 comprises 15 residues. Trimming removed 2 bases at V and 0 bases at J, with 8 bases between. In germline, CDR1 is LGHDT, CDR2 YNNKEL (reference sequence). The CDR3 loop is CASSQMRGAKNIQYF. The CDR3 bases are TGTGCCAGCAGCCAAATGAGGGGAGCCAAAAACATTCAGTACTTC. Full variable domain (outside the CDR3, taken from reference TRBV3-1 and TRBJ2-4): DTAVSQTPKYLVTQMGNDKSIKCEQNLGHDTMYWYKQDSKKFLKIMFSYNNKELIINETVPNRFSPKSPDKAHLNLHINSLELGDSAVYFCASSQMRGAKNIQYFGAGTRLSVL.

The V and J genes are TRBV6-1 and TRBJ1-2, with 7 bases aligning to TRBD1. V was pared by 6 bases and J by 4 bases, with 14 bases of the junction left unmatched. The CDR3 runs 16 residues. Per germline, CDR1 MNHNS and CDR2 SASEGT. The CDR3 nucleotides are TGTGCCAGCAGACAAACCGCACCGGGACAGAGCTATGGCTACACCTTC. The encoded protein is CASRQTAPGQSYGYTF.

The rearrangement links TRBV7-7 to TRBJ2-5; 10 nucleotides match TRBD1. CDR3 length: 16 residues. The germline V gene encodes CDR1 SSHAT and CDR2 FNYEAQ (reference sequence). V lost 1 base, J lost 4 bases, and 6 bases stayed unmatched. DNA for the CDR3: TGTGCCAGCAGCTTAGGGGACAGGGGTTGGGGAGAGACCCAGTACTTC. Protein sequence: CASSLGDRGWGETQYF.

This clonotype was observed once. The rearrangement joins TRBV7-6 to TRBJ2-3, with TRBD2 as a possible D gene (6 bases). Germline V gene sequence: CDR1 SGHVS, CDR2 FNYEAQ. The CDR3 contains 16 residues. The V end lost 5 bases, the J end lost 0 bases, and 15 bases lay between the germline ends. CDR3 DNA sequence: TGTGCCAGCAGCCCGGAGACGGGACTCAGCACAGATACGCAGTATTTT. Residues: CASSPETGLSTDTQYF.

The sample holds a few counts of this clonotype. A much larger clone sits a single nucleotide away, making a read error possible. This chain joins TRBV12-3 or TRBV12-4 and TRBJ2-7, with D possibly matching TRBD2 (5 bases). The CDR3 runs to 12 residues. The CDR3 sequence is CASSVASYEQYF. In DNA, the CDR3 is TGTGCCAGCAGTGTAGCGTCCTACGAGCAGTACTTC.

This clonotype was detected a few times. The chain links TRBV19 to TRBJ2-7, with 9 bases matching TRBD1. With V trimmed by 6 bases and J by 0 bases, 12 bases remained unmatched. CDR3 length: 17 residues. The germline V gene has CDR1 LNHDA and CDR2 SQIVND (reference sequence). The CDR3 protein is CASRSNPGTGNSYEQYF. The CDR3 region has the DNA TGTGCCAGTAGAAGCAATCCCGGGACAGGGAACTCCTACGAGCAGTACTTC.

This clonotype was counted a few times. An end of the junction does not agree with germline; a read error may underlie this. V gene TRBV12-3 or TRBV12-4 combines with J gene TRBJ2-1; TRBD1 might be the D (6 bases). The CDR3 is 17 amino acids. CDR3 loop: CATSQDSTGSSYNEQFF. CDR3 coding DNA: TGTGCCACCAGTCAAGACTCCACAGGGAGCTCCTACAATGAGCAGTTCTTC.

This clonotype was seen only a few times. V usage is TRBV5-1 and J usage is TRBJ1-6; no reliable D call. The CDR3 spans 17 residues. Germline CDR1 is SGHRS and CDR2 is YFSETQ. V was pared by 5 bases and J by 0 bases, with 15 bases between. CDR3 sequence reads: CASRLYSRSSYNSPLHF. As DNA, the CDR3 is TGCGCCAGCAGACTGTACAGTAGGAGCTCCTATAATTCACCCCTCCACTTT. The full variable domain, with the rest looked up from reference TRBV5-1 and TRBJ1-6, is KAGVTQTPRYLIKTRGQQVTLSCSPISGHRSVSWYQQTPGQGLQFLFEYFSETQRNKGNFPGRFSGRQFSNSRSEMNVSTLELGDSALYLCASRLYSRSSYNSPLHFGNGTRLTVT.

Notes on this clonotype: At one end, the junction sequence differs from germline, possibly due to a read error. The chain is built from TRBV7-8 and TRBJ2-3, with TRBD2 identical over 9 bases. CDR1 is SGHVS, CDR2 FQNEAQ, per germline. This CDR3 region has 16 residues. The chain's CDR3 is CASSLLRGGFTDTQYF. The CDR3 nucleotides read TGTGCCAGTAGCTTATTGCGGGGGGGCTTTACAGATACGCAGTATTTT.

The V and J genes are TRBV6-2 or TRBV6-3 and TRBJ2-5, with D possibly being TRBD1 or TRBD2 (5 bases each). This CDR3 is 15 amino acids long. Deletions cut 4 bases from V and 3 bases from J, with 15 bases between. CDR1 is MNHEY, CDR2 SVGEGT, per germline. In DNA, the CDR3 is TGTGCCAGCAGTTCGACGAGGGGTAGGAAAGAGACCCAGTACTTC. Residues: CASSSTRGRKETQYF.

The chain has TRBV15 and TRBJ2-2; no definite D call. Germline values: CDR1 LNHNV, CDR2 YYDKDF (reference sequence). This CDR3 is built from 14 residues. Trimming removed 6 bases at V and 2 bases at J, with 10 bases between. The CDR3 reads CATSPEANTGELFF. Here the CDR3 DNA reads TGTGCCACCAGTCCCGAAGCAAACACCGGGGAGCTGTTTTTT.

This clonotype came up many times. V is TRBV4-1 and J is TRBJ2-7; 9 positions agree with TRBD1. CDR1 is MGHRA, CDR2 YSYEKL, per germline. The CDR3 has 17 residues. The trim removed 1 base at V and 6 bases at J, leaving 13 bases unmatched. CDR3 nucleotides: TGCGCCAGCAGCCAAGTACCCGGGGGGACAGGGATCCCCGAGCAGTACTTC. Translated: CASSQVPGGTGIPEQYF.

The V call is TRBV2, the J call TRBJ2-3; D is unclear. Germline CDR1 and CDR2: SNHLY and FYNNEI. V was shortened by 5 bases and J by 6 bases, with 9 bases between the two germline ends. The CDR3 is 12 residues long. The CDR3 loop is CASSIRADTQYF. The CDR3 bases are TGTGCCAGCAGTATCAGAGCGGATACGCAGTATTTT.

The CDR3 loop is CASSEVPGGAYEQYF. As DNA, the CDR3 is TGTGCCAGCAGTGAAGTCCCAGGGGGCGCCTACGAGCAGTACTTC. V gene TRBV6-4 combines with J gene TRBJ2-7; TRBD1 aligns across 8 bases. Germline CDR1 and CDR2: MRHNA and SNTAGT. The J segment lost 2 bases and the V segment lost 3 bases, leaving 6 bases of the junction unmatched. The CDR3 extends over 15 amino acids.

The V call is TRBV5-1, the J call TRBJ1-5; D gene unclear. The CDR3 sequence is 16 residues long. CDR1 and CDR2 (germline): SGHRS, YFSETQ. V was clipped by 0 bases and J by 0 bases, with 10 bases between them. The CDR3 DNA sequence: TGCGCCAGCAGCTTGGACGTCGCGGGTAGCAATCAGCCCCAGCATTTT. As protein: CASSLDVAGSNQPQHF.

The chain has TRBV5-1 and TRBJ1-3; 8 bases are a match to TRBD1. V lost 0 bases to trimming and J lost 4 bases; unmatched junction nucleotides: 9. This CDR3 has 17 residues. Germline V CDR1 and CDR2: SGHRS, YFSETQ. The CDR3 DNA reads as TGCGCCAGCAGCTTGGCCGGTGACAGGGGACGAGGAAACACCATATATTTT. Amino acid sequence: CASSLAGDRGRGNTIYF. The full variable domain, with the rest looked up from reference TRBV5-1 and TRBJ1-3, is KAGVTQTPRYLIKTRGQQVTLSCSPISGHRSVSWYQQTPGQGLQFLFEYFSETQRNKGNFPGRFSGRQFSNSRSEMNVSTLELGDSALYLCASSLAGDRGRGNTIYFGEGSWLTVV.

The gene calls are TRBV6-4 and TRBJ2-1; 10 bases agree with TRBD2. Per germline, CDR1 MRHNA and CDR2 SNTAGT. The length of the CDR3 is 16 residues. V dropped 6 bases and J dropped 7; count of bases not matched to a gene: 12. The chain's CDR3 is CASSASPGTSDNEQFF. The CDR3 nucleotides are TGTGCCAGCAGCGCCTCCCCCGGGACTAGCGATAATGAGCAGTTCTTC.

This clonotype was found many times. The V and J genes are TRBV7-2 and TRBJ2-1; weak D call: TRBD2 (6 bases). The CDR3 contains 14 residues. Trimming cost V 1 base and J 9 bases, with 13 bases left between them. Germline CDR1 SGHTA, CDR2 FQGNSA. The CDR3 bases are TGTGCCAGCAGCTTAGTGCGGGGAGAGGTTGAGCAGTTCTTC. The encoded protein is CASSLVRGEVEQFF.